This is a list of T cell receptor beta chains from one sample in a study of PD-1 blockade in classical Hodgkin lymphoma. Sequencing was performed with immunoSEQ multiplex PCR; in TCRdb, only in-frame clones are kept and a portion is missing. Among 25,000 to 35,000 clones listed, 70% were seen once. This specimen consisted of peripheral blood mononuclear cells (PBMCs), obtained before the second cycle of nivolumab. The receptors originated from a human donor with classical Hodgkin lymphoma. Each CDR3 is given with its conserved first and last residue. The D gene is left open where the match is weak. Clone size is shown for a subset of rows, as once, few, many or a class of expanded clone.

>NA|TRBV30|TRBJ1-1|NA
CAWEGLQGTEAFF
TGTGCCTGGGAGGGCCTCCAGGGCACTGAAGCTTTCTTT
>TRBD1|TRBV25-1|TRBJ1-1|NA
CATRTGGGRTEAFF
TGTGCCACGCGGACAGGGGGCGGACGGACTGAAGCTTTCTTT
>NA|TRBV7-2|TRBJ2-5|many
CASSLTVIFREETQYF
TGTGCCAGCAGCCTAACCGTGATATTCAGGGAAGAGACCCAGTACTTC
>NA|TRBV4-2|TRBJ2-1|NA
CASSQGALGGTIDEQFF
TGTGCCAGCAGCCAGGGCGCCCTAGGAGGGACAATCGATGAGCAGTTCTTC
>TRBD2|TRBV6-1|TRBJ2-7|once
CASNILAGLYEQYF
TGTGCCAGCAATATACTAGCGGGTCTCTACGAGCAGTACTTC
>NA|TRBV5-4|TRBJ2-3|NA
CASSSPEGTDTQYF
TGTGCCAGCAGCTCCCCAGAGGGCACAGATACGCAGTATTTT
>NA|TRBV7-9|TRBJ1-2|NA
CASSPYRAGYTF
TGTGCCAGCAGCCCATACAGGGCTGGCTACACCTTC
>NA|TRBV19|TRBJ1-2|few
CASSIDSRQTYGYTF
TGTGCCAGTAGTATAGATTCACGGCAAACATATGGCTACACCTTC
>NA|TRBV27|TRBJ1-5|once
CASSLFAVLGGAFIQPQHF
TGTGCCAGCAGTTTATTCGCCGTTTTGGGGGGGGCGTTTATCCAGCCCCAGCATTTT
>TRBD1|TRBV6-6|TRBJ1-5|NA
CASLDRENQPQHF
TGTGCCAGCTTAGACAGGGAAAATCAGCCCCAGCATTTT
>TRBD2|TRBV6-5|TRBJ2-5|NA
CASSYSPGGIETQYF
TGTGCCAGCAGTTACTCTCCGGGGGGGATAGAGACCCAGTACTTC
>NA|TRBV6-5|TRBJ2-2|NA
CASRRGQNTGELFF
TGTGCCAGCAGGAGGGGCCAGAACACCGGGGAGCTGTTTTTT
>NA|TRBV5-8|TRBJ1-2|NA
CASSFENYGYTF
TGTGCCAGCAGCTTCGAGAACTATGGCTACACCTTC
>TRBD2|TRBV18|TRBJ2-1|NA
CASSLRTSGYNEQFF
TGTGCCAGCTCACTTCGGACTAGCGGTTACAATGAGCAGTTCTTC
>NA|TRBV5-3|TRBJ1-2|NA
CARTTTSNYGYTF
TGTGCCAGAACCACTACAAGTAACTATGGCTACACCTTC
>TRBD1|TRBV6-1|TRBJ1-4|NA
CASSDGTGSEKLFF
TGTGCCAGCAGTGACGGGACAGGGAGTGAAAAACTGTTTTTT
>TRBD1|TRBV5-6|TRBJ1-2|NA
CASSIGTGTFYGYTF
TGTGCCAGCAGCATAGGGACAGGGACCTTCTATGGCTACACCTTC
>TRBD1|TRBV28|TRBJ1-5|NA
CASSALGTGPQPQHF
TGTGCCAGCAGTGCCCTTGGGACAGGGCCTCAGCCCCAGCATTTT
>NA|TRBV27|TRBJ2-1|NA
CASSAYKGDGNEQFF
TGTGCCAGCAGTGCATACAAGGGCGATGGGAATGAGCAGTTCTTC
>NA|TRBV7-2|TRBJ1-5|NA
CASSPEVNQPQHF
TGTGCCAGCAGCCCGGAGGTGAATCAGCCCCAGCATTTT
>NA|TRBV6-6|TRBJ1-4|NA
CASSYSQNNEKLFF
TGTGCCAGCAGTTACTCCCAGAACAATGAAAAACTGTTTTTT
>NA|TRBV18|TRBJ2-5|NA
CASSQSTSSETQYF
TGTGCCAGCTCCCAATCGACTAGTTCGGAGACCCAGTACTTC